This record looks at one T cell receptor beta chain sequence and its context. The specificity of this receptor is unknown. The sample holds no much larger clone one base away, and base qualities are not on file. TCRbeta CDR3 regions were amplified from genomic DNA using the immunoSEQ Assay, a bias-controlled multiplex PCR. The source study handled its data this way. Nucleated cell counts per sample were estimated from amplification of reference gene primers within the assay. To quantify the absolute abundance of each unique TCRbeta CDR3 rearrangement, sequence reads were collapsed and filtered. For each sample, productive Simpson clonality was calculated as the square root of Simpson's diversity index over productive rearrangements. The clones in this table, taken by TCRdb from immuneACCESS, are in-frame only. Not every clone is retained; where verified, under half of the shortfall comes from an unresolved V gene, and the cause of the rest is unknown. V and J calls and clone size follow that table, whereas D and trimming were derived from the DNA. Across this sample there are 250,000 to 400,000 clones, with about 90% seen only once. The ten largest clones represent 2.5% to 3.5% of the sample.

One collaborating source in Seattle enrolled patients while the patients were actively infected and followed the patients over time throughout the course of disease. Collaborating institutions collected whole blood in K2EDTA tubes following their own protocols. For TCRbeta analysis, collaborators shipped samples in one of three forms: frozen whole blood, isolated PBMCs, or DNA extracted from either of those sample types. The data originate from a study of blood T cell repertoires in COVID-19 (TCRdb year 2020). Turning to the overall study: Samples covering the acute and convalescent phases of COVID-19 were provided by collaborators in the United States, Italy and Spain. The material from the prospective study consisted of cDNA or gDNA derived from T cells, B-cell-depleted T cells, or PBMCs. The dataset comprised deeply sampled blood TCRbeta repertoires from subjects exposed to, actively infected with, or recovered from COVID-19. The repertoires were released in a freely available public database intended as a resource for research on the immune response to SARS-CoV-2. The samples were drawn from two sources: the first 160 participants of the ongoing ImmuneRACE study, and about 1,300 subjects contributed by 6 global collaborators. Nearly every sample came with metadata listing a de-identified subject ID, COVID-19 status, age in years and sex. HLA class I and class II types, where available, came from metadata supplied by the sample provider rather than from assay-based typing. The investigation overall reported the following: The amount of clinical and demographic metadata varied by source and participant and was provided uncurated.

Looking up the germline V gene yields CDR1 SGDLS and CDR2 YYNGEE. Deletion took 0 bases off V and 6 bases off J, with a span of 9 bases between the germline ends. The CDR3 holds 14 amino acids from the cysteine to the phenylalanine. Only CDR3 DNA remains: 42 bases, in frame from the first base. Input material: peripheral blood. The sequence derives from a woman aged 30 to 39 with COVID-19, enrolled during active disease. The rearrangement joined TRBV9 to TRBJ2-2, with the D gene call left open. Here is the DNA: TGTGCCAGCAGCGTAGTCTTGGGCGCCGGGGAGCTGTTTTTT. Translation gives CASSVVLGAGELFF.